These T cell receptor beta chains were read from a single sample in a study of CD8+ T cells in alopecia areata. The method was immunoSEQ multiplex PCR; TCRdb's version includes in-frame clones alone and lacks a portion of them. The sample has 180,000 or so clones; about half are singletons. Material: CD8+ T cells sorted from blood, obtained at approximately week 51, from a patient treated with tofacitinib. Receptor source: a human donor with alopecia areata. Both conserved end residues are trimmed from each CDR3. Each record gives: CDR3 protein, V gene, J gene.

cdr3_aa: ASSQSKDKQY
v_call: TRBV14
j_call: TRBJ2-7

cdr3_aa: ASSLGHGEQY
v_call: TRBV13
j_call: TRBJ2-7

cdr3_aa: AISPGTGDDQPQH
v_call: TRBV10-3
j_call: TRBJ1-5

cdr3_aa: ASSAQGTSYT
v_call: TRBV25-1
j_call: TRBJ1-2

cdr3_aa: ASSLSSGGVDTQY
v_call: TRBV13
j_call: TRBJ2-3

cdr3_aa: ASQGVSTDTQY
v_call: TRBV7-9
j_call: TRBJ2-3

cdr3_aa: ATGVRGFTDTQY
v_call: TRBV15
j_call: TRBJ2-3

cdr3_aa: ASSALPNYEQY
v_call: TRBV7-3
j_call: .

cdr3_aa: ATGGETYEQY
v_call: TRBV25-1
j_call: TRBJ2-7

cdr3_aa: ASGAFGQGNTEAF
v_call: TRBV13
j_call: TRBJ1-1

cdr3_aa: ASSDRGGTLGEQF
v_call: TRBV6-4
j_call: TRBJ2-1

cdr3_aa: ATRGRTYEQY
v_call: TRBV19
j_call: TRBJ2-7

cdr3_aa: ASSFRGNQPQH
v_call: TRBV5-6
j_call: TRBJ1-5

cdr3_aa: SVETAGSTKTQY
v_call: TRBV29-1
j_call: TRBJ2-5

cdr3_aa: ASSLTGGVSPLH
v_call: TRBV14
j_call: TRBJ1-6

cdr3_aa: ASSEGTGSRINYGYT
v_call: TRBV2
j_call: TRBJ1-2

cdr3_aa: ASRRGTARAKNIQY
v_call: TRBV2
j_call: TRBJ2-4

cdr3_aa: ATSRRDSGANVLT
v_call: TRBV15
j_call: TRBJ2-6

cdr3_aa: ASSLAGQPQH
v_call: TRBV5-6
j_call: TRBJ1-5

cdr3_aa: SGDRGVDTQY
v_call: TRBV29-1
j_call: TRBJ2-3

cdr3_aa: ASSQDGRLLLFLGSNQPQH
v_call: TRBV4-3
j_call: TRBJ1-5

cdr3_aa: ASKQGSFDSGNTIY
v_call: TRBV7-2
j_call: TRBJ1-3

cdr3_aa: ASSYSYTGELF
v_call: TRBV11-1
j_call: TRBJ2-2

cdr3_aa: ASSFHNNEQF
v_call: TRBV13
j_call: TRBJ2-1

cdr3_aa: ASTRDREGAGELF
v_call: TRBV27
j_call: TRBJ2-2

cdr3_aa: ASSVGGAGGETQY
v_call: TRBV13
j_call: TRBJ2-5

cdr3_aa: ASSQGPLERTTDTQY
v_call: TRBV4-1
j_call: TRBJ2-3

cdr3_aa: ASSRDRTNTGELF
v_call: TRBV7-2
j_call: TRBJ2-2

cdr3_aa: AWSLTGTETQY
v_call: TRBV30
j_call: TRBJ2-5

cdr3_aa: ASSPAYGDQPQH
v_call: TRBV7-9
j_call: TRBJ1-5

cdr3_aa: AIRGDTAETQY
v_call: TRBV10-3
j_call: TRBJ2-5

cdr3_aa: ASSSGLEQF
v_call: TRBV27
j_call: TRBJ2-1

cdr3_aa: ASSQGGESYEQY
v_call: TRBV5-4
j_call: TRBJ2-7

cdr3_aa: ASSEALRTGGHGGELF
v_call: TRBV2
j_call: TRBJ2-2

cdr3_aa: ASSPTPGYGYT
v_call: TRBV18
j_call: TRBJ1-2

cdr3_aa: ASSLGQEETQY
v_call: TRBV13
j_call: TRBJ2-5

cdr3_aa: SVEDLPGGNTEAF
v_call: TRBV29-1
j_call: TRBJ1-1

cdr3_aa: ASSTSTVGYEQY
v_call: TRBV7-9
j_call: TRBJ2-7

cdr3_aa: ASSPEATPHYEQY
v_call: TRBV19
j_call: TRBJ2-7

cdr3_aa: ASSFRGTLGNSYEQY
v_call: TRBV13
j_call: TRBJ2-7

cdr3_aa: ASSSRDRGGTGELF
v_call: TRBV6-5
j_call: TRBJ2-2

cdr3_aa: ASSLGHRTETQY
v_call: TRBV5-1
j_call: TRBJ2-5

cdr3_aa: ASSELGSEQY
v_call: TRBV25-1
j_call: TRBJ2-7

cdr3_aa: ASSLAGGITDTQY
v_call: TRBV7-9
j_call: TRBJ2-3

cdr3_aa: ASRTGANTGELF
v_call: TRBV7-9
j_call: TRBJ2-2

cdr3_aa: ASSSGQGFGELF
v_call: TRBV27
j_call: TRBJ2-2

cdr3_aa: ASSSGATNEKLF
v_call: TRBV7-2
j_call: TRBJ1-4

cdr3_aa: ASSPTGAASDTQY
v_call: TRBV7-9
j_call: TRBJ2-3

cdr3_aa: AISEFGTGTPPLH
v_call: TRBV10-3
j_call: TRBJ1-6

cdr3_aa: ASSPTPGRPNYGYT
v_call: TRBV11-2
j_call: TRBJ1-2

cdr3_aa: ASSLQPGRRTNYGYT
v_call: TRBV28
j_call: TRBJ1-2

cdr3_aa: ASSIPGYQETQY
v_call: TRBV19
j_call: TRBJ2-5